The entry that follows covers one T cell receptor beta chain sequence. Only a few counts were recorded for this clonotype. Its antigen is unknown. Nothing much larger sits one base from this clone, and base qualities are not available. This sample is part of a study of response to subunit inactivated influenza vaccine (dated by TCRdb to 2016 to 2019). Regarding the study in general: To follow how T cells responded to a trivalent subunit inactivated influenza vaccine, the researchers relied on deep quantitative profiling of the T cell receptor repertoire. Here is what the overall study found, with its caveats: The authors suggested that each seasonal influenza vaccination may recruit only a limited number of new T cells.

Libraries were constructed by RT-PCR. Reads for this sample came from an Illumina HiSeq 2500. In-frame beta chains were kept once TCRdb had trimmed the public reads at Q25 with fastp and called clones with MiXCR. Merged by CDR3 protein, the rows form single entries marked with the most common genes and DNA. Within this sample are about 520,000 distinct CDR3 sequences, with 6.5% to 8% of them counted one time only. Under 15% of the sample is taken by the ten largest. The starting material was PBMCs from blood, obtained about 23 months after vaccination. The receptor comes from a man aged 50 to 69 who received an inactivated influenza vaccine. Donor details come from another sample of the same person, matched by shared clones.

The sequenced DNA: TGTGCCAGCAGTCCATGGACTAGCGGGGTAGATACGCAGTATTTT. Protein translation: CASSPWTSGVDTQYF. The chain was built from TRBV12-3 or TRBV12-4 and TRBJ2-3; TRBD2 lines up with 12 middle nucleotides. The CDR3 covers 15 residues, taking in both the cysteine and the phenylalanine. Only the CDR3 part of the read is kept: 45 bases, read in frame from the first base. Trimming accounts for 5 bases at V and 5 bases at J, while the number of junction bases matched to no gene is 5.